The T cell receptor beta chain under discussion was sequenced for a study of human T cells and chemical hapten exposure. Across the whole study: Throughout the approximately 24-week study, diphenylcyclopropenone was applied weekly to the patients' scalps. Alopecia areata, totalis or universalis was found in mostly female patients. Study-wide points: Given that the donors had alopecia, their immune response may differ from that seen in healthy people.

Many counts were recorded for this clonotype. The antigen remains undetermined. As to time point: patch test 1, 2 weeks after DPC sensitization. Treatment: therapeutic diphenylcyclopropenone sensitization with weekly scalp DPC. The library tagged individual cDNA molecules with unique molecular identifiers. Using its own MiXCR run on the RACE reads, TCRdb lists one record per CDR3 protein. This table has roughly 380,000 distinct CDR3 sequences, nearly 5% appearing once. V was pared by 2 bases and J by 7 bases, with 5 bases of the junction left unmatched. This CDR3 spans 15 amino acids. CDR1 is MDHEN, CDR2 SYDVKM, per germline.

The sample in question was whole blood, obtained in connection with sensitization to the hapten diphenylcyclopropenone (DPC). The J gene is TRBJ2-2, the V gene TRBV28, with 9 bases that match TRBD2. This clonotype was sampled from a woman between 50 and 59 years old with alopecia areata. Some clones in this sample may be carry-over from other donors' samples. The CDR3 nucleotides read TGTGCCAGCAGTTTAGCGGGAGGGGGCAACGGGGAGCTGTTTTTT. This sequence encodes CASSLAGGGNGELFF.